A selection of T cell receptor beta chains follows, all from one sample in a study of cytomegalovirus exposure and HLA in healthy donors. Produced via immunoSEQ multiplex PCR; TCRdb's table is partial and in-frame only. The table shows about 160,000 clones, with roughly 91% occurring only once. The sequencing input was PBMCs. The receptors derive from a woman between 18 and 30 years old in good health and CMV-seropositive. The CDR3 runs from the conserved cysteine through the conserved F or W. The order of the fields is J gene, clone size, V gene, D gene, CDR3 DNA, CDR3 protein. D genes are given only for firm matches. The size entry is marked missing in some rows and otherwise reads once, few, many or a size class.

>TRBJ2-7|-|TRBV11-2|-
TGTGCCAGCAGCCTTGGCGACAAATCCTACGAGCAGTACTTC
CASSLGDKSYEQYF
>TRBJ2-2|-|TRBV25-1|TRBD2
TGTGCCAGCAGTGATCTAGCGGGAGTCGTCGGGGAGCTGTTTTTT
CASSDLAGVVGELFF
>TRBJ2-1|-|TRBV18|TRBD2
TGTGCCAGCTCCGGGACTAGCGGCAATGAGCAGTTCTTC
CASSGTSGNEQFF
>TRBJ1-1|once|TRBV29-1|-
TGCAGCGTTGGGGGAGAGCCAGTCGAAGCTTTCTTT
CSVGGEPVEAFF
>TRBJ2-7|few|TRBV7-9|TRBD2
TGTGCCAGCAGCGGGATAGCGGGGCCATCCTACGAGCAGTACTTC
CASSGIAGPSYEQYF
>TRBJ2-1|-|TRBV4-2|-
TGTGCCAGCAGCCTAGACTACTTGAATGAGCAGTTCTTC
CASSLDYLNEQFF
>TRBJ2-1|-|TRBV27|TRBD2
TGTGCCAGCAGTATTTCTAGCGGGAGTGTATATGAGCAGTTCTTC
CASSISSGSVYEQFF
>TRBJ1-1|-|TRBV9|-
TGTGCCAGCACTCCAGATTCGAACACTGAAGCTTTCTTT
CASTPDSNTEAFF
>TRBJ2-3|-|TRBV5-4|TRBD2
TGTGCCAGCAGCTTGCTCGGGACTAGCGGGAGCACAGATACGCAGTATTTT
CASSLLGTSGSTDTQYF
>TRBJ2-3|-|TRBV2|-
TGTGCCAGCAGCAAGGACTCCACAGATACGCAGTATTTT
CASSKDSTDTQYF
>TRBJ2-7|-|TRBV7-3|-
TGTGCCAGCAGCTTAACGGTAGGGGACGAGCAGTACTTC
CASSLTVGDEQYF
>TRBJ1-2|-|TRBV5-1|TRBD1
TGCGCCAGCAGCCTAGCTACACAGGGGGTATATGGCTACACCTTC
CASSLATQGVYGYTF
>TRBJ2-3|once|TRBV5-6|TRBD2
TGTGCCAGCAGCTCGGTGGTAGCGGGAGTGTTGGATACGCAGTATTTT
CASSSVVAGVLDTQYF
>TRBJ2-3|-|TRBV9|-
TGTGCCAGCAGCGTAGGAGGACAGAGCGCTAGCACAGATACGCAGTATTTT
CASSVGGQSASTDTQYF
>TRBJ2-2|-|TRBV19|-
TGTGCCAGTAGTATCCGGGAGAGCGGGGAGCTGTTTTTT
CASSIRESGELFF
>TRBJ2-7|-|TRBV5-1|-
TGCGCCAGCAGCCCAGCGGGTTTAGCCTACGAGCAGTACTTC
CASSPAGLAYEQYF
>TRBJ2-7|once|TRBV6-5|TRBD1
TGTGCCAGCAGTTACTCGTCGGGACAGGGCTACGAGCAGTACTTC
CASSYSSGQGYEQYF
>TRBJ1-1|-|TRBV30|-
TGTGCCTGGAGTAAAATCGACAGAACCTTGAACACTGAAGCTTTCTTT
CAWSKIDRTLNTEAFF
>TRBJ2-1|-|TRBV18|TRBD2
TGTGCCAGCTCACCACGACTAGCGGGAGGGCCCAATGAGCAGTTCTTC
CASSPRLAGGPNEQFF
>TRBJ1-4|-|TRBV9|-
TGTGCCAGCAGCGTGGGCGGCCAGGGGGAAAAACTGTTTTTT
CASSVGGQGEKLFF
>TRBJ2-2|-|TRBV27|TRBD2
TGTGCCAGCAGTTTATCGCGCTCGCAGCGAGCGGGAGTCACCGGGGAGCTGTTTTTT
CASSLSRSQRAGVTGELFF
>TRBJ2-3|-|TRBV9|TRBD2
TGTGCCAGCAGCGAAAGACTAGCGGGTGGAGATACGCAGTATTTT
CASSERLAGGDTQYF
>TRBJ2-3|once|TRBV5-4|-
TGTGCCAGCAGCGTAGGCGGCCAGCGGGCCAGCACAGATACGCAGTATTTT
CASSVGGQRASTDTQYF
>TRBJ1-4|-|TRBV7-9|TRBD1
TGTGCCAGCAGGCCTAAAACAGGGGACGAAAAACTGTTTTTT
CASRPKTGDEKLFF
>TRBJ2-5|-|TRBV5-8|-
TGTGCCAGCAGCCCGGAGTTTGGAGACGAGACCCAGTACTTC
CASSPEFGDETQYF
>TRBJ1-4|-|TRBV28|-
TGTGCCAGCAGTTCCCTGGGAGGGGGGAAGAAAAAACTGTTTTTT
CASSSLGGGKKKLFF
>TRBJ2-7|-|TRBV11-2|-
TGTGCCAGCAGCTTAAACTCTGATTACGAGCAGTACTTC
CASSLNSDYEQYF
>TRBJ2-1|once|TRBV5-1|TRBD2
TGCGCCAGCAGCTATCTTGGAGTAGGGAGGGAGAGGAATGAGCAGTTCTTC
CASSYLGVGRERNEQFF
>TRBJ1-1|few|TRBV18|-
TGTGCCAGCTCGCGGTCACAGAACACTGAAGCTTTCTTT
CASSRSQNTEAFF
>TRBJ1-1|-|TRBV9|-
TGTGCCAGCAGCGACCTGGGGGCGGGGAACACTGAAGCTTTCTTT
CASSDLGAGNTEAFF
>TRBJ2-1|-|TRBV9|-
TGTGCCAGCAGTAGAGGGAAGGTGGGCTACAATGAGCAGTTCTTC
CASSRGKVGYNEQFF
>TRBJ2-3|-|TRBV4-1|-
TGCGCCAGCAGCCAACTAGCTTTCACAGATACGCAGTATTTT
CASSQLAFTDTQYF
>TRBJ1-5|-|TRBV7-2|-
TGTGCCAGCAGCTTAGGTGGCAGGGGTAGGAATCAGCCCCAGCATTTT
CASSLGGRGRNQPQHF
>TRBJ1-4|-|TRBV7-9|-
TGTGCCAGCAGCTTCTGCCGACTCCTACAAAAGGCAACTAATGAAAAACTGTTTTTT
CASSFCRLLQKATNEKLFF
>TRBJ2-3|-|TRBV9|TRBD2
TGTGCCAGCAGCGTAGCAACAGCGGGGTTCACAGATACGCAGTATTTT
CASSVATAGFTDTQYF
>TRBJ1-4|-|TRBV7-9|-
TGTGCCAGCAGCTACGCCGGGACTAGTGAAAAACTGTTTTTT
CASSYAGTSEKLFF
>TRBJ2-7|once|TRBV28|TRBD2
TGTGCCAGCAGGAGACTAGCGGGAGGCGGTGAGCAGTACTTC
CASRRLAGGGEQYF
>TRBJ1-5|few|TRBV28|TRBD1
TGTGCCAGCACCCAAGGGTCAGGGGACAGTCAGCCCCAGCATTTT
CASTQGSGDSQPQHF
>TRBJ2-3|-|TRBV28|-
TGTGCCAGCAGTTCACCGAGCGGCCAGCTAGATACGCAGTATTTT
CASSSPSGQLDTQYF